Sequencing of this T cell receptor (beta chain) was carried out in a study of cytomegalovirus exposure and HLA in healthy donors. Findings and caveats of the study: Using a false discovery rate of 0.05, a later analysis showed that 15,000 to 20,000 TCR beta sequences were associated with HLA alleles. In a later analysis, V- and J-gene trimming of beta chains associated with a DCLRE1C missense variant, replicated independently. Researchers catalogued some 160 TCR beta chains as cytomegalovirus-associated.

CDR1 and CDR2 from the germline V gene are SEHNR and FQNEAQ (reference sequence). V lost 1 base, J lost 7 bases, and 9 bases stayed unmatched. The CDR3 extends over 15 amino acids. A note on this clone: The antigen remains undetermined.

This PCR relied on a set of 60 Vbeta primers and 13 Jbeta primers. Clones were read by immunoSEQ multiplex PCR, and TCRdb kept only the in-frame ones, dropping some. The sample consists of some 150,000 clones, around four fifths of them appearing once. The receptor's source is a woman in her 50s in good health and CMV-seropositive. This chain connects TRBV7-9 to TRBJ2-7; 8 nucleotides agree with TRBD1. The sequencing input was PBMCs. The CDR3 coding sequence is TGTGCCAGCAGCTTAGACCAGGGGGCGTATCGTGAGCAGTACTTC. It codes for CASSLDQGAYREQYF.